This TCR beta chain emerged from a study of PD-1 blockade in classical Hodgkin lymphoma. V gave up 1 base and J gave up 8 bases; unmatched junction bases: 3. The CDR3 covers 13 residues. CDR1 is MGHDK, CDR2 SYGVNS, per germline. The method was immunoSEQ multiplex PCR; TCRdb's version includes in-frame clones alone and lacks a portion of them. The sample includes roughly 100,000 clones, roughly 73% of them seen just once. As for time point: cycle 4 day 1 (C4D1), after less than 7 weeks of nivolumab. All trial patients relapsed after autologous stem cell transplantation. This clonotype was sampled from a human donor with classical Hodgkin lymphoma. Sequencing was performed on peripheral blood mononuclear cells (PBMCs), taken before the fourth cycle of nivolumab. The chain uses TRBV25-1 and TRBJ1-2; TRBD1 aligns across 8 bases. The CDR3 here is CASSESGGYGYTF. CDR3 coding DNA: TGTGCCAGCAGTGAATCAGGGGGCTACGGCTACACCTTC.